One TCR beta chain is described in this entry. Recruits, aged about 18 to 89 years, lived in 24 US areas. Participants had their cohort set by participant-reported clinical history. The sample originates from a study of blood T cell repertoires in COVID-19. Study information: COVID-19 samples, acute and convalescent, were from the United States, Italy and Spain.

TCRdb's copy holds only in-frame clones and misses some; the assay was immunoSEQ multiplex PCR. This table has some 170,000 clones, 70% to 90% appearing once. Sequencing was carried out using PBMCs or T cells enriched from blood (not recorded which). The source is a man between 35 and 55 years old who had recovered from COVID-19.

This CDR3 reads CASNMNRVQETQYF. The DNA of the CDR3 is TGTGCCAGCAACATGAACAGGGTACAAGAGACCCAGTACTTC. This chain links TRBV11-2 with TRBJ2-5; D is possibly TRBD1 (6 bases). Germline CDR1 reads SGHAT; CDR2 reads FQNNGV. V lost 7 bases and J lost 2, with 14 bases in between. This CDR3 region has 14 residues.